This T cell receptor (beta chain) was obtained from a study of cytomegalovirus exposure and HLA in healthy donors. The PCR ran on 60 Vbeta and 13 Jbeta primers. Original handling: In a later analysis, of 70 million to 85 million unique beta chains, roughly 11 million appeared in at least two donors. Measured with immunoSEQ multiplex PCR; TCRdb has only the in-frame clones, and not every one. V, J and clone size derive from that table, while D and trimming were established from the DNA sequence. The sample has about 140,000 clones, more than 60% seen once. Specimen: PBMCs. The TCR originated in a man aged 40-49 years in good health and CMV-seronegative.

The CDR3 loop is CASSRRALATTDTQYF. The CDR3 DNA sequence: TGTGCCAGCAGCCGCCGAGCCTTAGCCACCACAGATACGCAGTATTTT. The chain joins TRBV7-9 to TRBJ2-3; D is undetermined. CDR1 is SEHNR, CDR2 FQNEAQ, per germline (reference sequence). This CDR3 region has 16 residues. V lost 5 bases, J lost 2 bases, and 17 bases lay in between.